This TCR beta chain derives from a study of T cells in Graves' hyperthyroidism and ophthalmopathy. The source material, RNA transcripts, was used to amplify TCR beta CDR3 regions. An initial round of RT-PCR targeting the TCR CDR3 relied on the HTBI primer set. TCRdb fed the multiplex PCR reads into MiXCR, producing one record per CDR3 protein. The sample carries about 520,000 distinct CDR3 sequences, around 24% recorded once. Study-level findings and limits: Ophthalmopathy was told apart from stable hyperthyroidism by a 13 V-J model.

Notes on this clonotype: No antigen is known for it.

V dropped 4 bases and J dropped 6; count of bases not matched to a gene: 20. The CDR3 has 18 residues. Germline V CDR1 and CDR2: SNHLY, FYNNEI. Patients affected by ophthalmopathy presented a Clinical Activity Score of at least 3, a NOSPECS grade of at least 4, and disease duration below 3 months. The source is a woman in her thirties with Graves' ophthalmopathy. Sequencing input: blood. The V and J genes are TRBV2 and TRBJ1-1; TRBD1 matches 7 bases. CDR3 coding DNA: TGTGCCAGCAGTGCCCTACCCCCTACGACAGGGATCAGCCCTGAAGCTTTCTTT. It is translated as CASSALPPTTGISPEAFF.